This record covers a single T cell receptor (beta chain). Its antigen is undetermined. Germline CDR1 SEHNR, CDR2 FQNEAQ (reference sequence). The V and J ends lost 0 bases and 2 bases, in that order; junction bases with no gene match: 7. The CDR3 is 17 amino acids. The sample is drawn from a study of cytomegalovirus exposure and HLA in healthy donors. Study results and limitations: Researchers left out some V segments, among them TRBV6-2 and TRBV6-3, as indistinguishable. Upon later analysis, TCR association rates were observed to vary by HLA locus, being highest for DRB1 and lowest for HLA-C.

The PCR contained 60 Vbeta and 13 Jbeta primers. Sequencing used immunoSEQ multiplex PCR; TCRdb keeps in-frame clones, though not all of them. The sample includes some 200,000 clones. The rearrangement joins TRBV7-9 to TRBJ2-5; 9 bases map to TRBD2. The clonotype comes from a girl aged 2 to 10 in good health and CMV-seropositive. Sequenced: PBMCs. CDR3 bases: TGTGCCAGCAGCTTAGCTGGGGTAGCGGGAGCTCAAGAGACCCAGTACTTC. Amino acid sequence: CASSLAGVAGAQETQYF.